This T cell receptor beta chain is drawn from a study of T cells after yellow fever vaccination. Template-switching 5'RACE yielded the TCR cDNA; a universal primer site and UMIs were added in the process. MiXCR was run by TCRdb on the 5' RACE reads, yielding one entry per CDR3 protein. Of around 600,000 distinct CDR3 sequences listed, over 9% are singletons. V shed 2 bases and J shed 4 bases, with 18 bases lying between them. Germline CDR1 SGHNT, CDR2 YYREEE (reference sequence). The length of the CDR3 is 16 residues. Comments on this clonotype: Its specificity is not known.

Notes on the study in general: Weaker in magnitude, the secondary response showed a faster peak on day 5 versus 15.

The material sequenced was PBMCs, taken on the day of the yellow fever booster vaccination. The rearrangement uses TRBV5-4 and TRBJ2-5, with TRBD2 as a possible D gene (5 bases). The receptor's source is a man aged 30-40 years who received the YFV17D yellow fever vaccine. The CDR3 here is CASSFPSSEVRETQYF. Written as DNA, the CDR3 is TGTGCCAGCAGCTTCCCTAGCTCGGAGGTGCGAGAGACCCAGTACTTC.